The T cell receptor beta chain described here comes from a study of T cell responses to AZD1222 COVID-19 vaccine. Study-wide points: Most donors were white British, females outnumbered males, and clonal diversity was possibly underestimated. A reported finding is that nearly half of spike-specific TCRs target unmutated variant regions.

Whether given at about 4 or about 12 weeks, second doses were pooled. V shed 1 base and J 4 bases; nucleotides not matched to a gene: 4. Germline lookup yields CDR1 GTSNPN and CDR2 SVGIG (reference sequence). The CDR3 runs to 14 residues. Using immunoSEQ multiplex PCR, the repertoire was profiled, and TCRdb retains in-frame clones only, with some absent. This repertoire shows roughly 180,000 clones, nearly 95% found once; its top ten account for approximately 1.9%. Worth noting for this clone: What it binds is unknown.

The receptor was isolated from an adult who received the AZD1222 COVID-19 vaccine. The sequences come from peripheral blood, collected 28 days after the second AZD1222 dose. The genes are TRBV30 and TRBJ2-7; TRBD2 matches 10 bases. The CDR3 spells CAWSGLAGEYEQYF. In DNA form, the CDR3 reads TGTGCCTGGAGTGGGCTAGCGGGAGAATACGAGCAGTACTTC.